The clone carrying this T cell receptor beta chain was detected only a few times. Antigen specificity is unknown. TCRdb's copy holds only in-frame clones and misses some; the assay was immunoSEQ multiplex PCR. The sample has 9,500 to 15,000 clones; roughly 80% are singletons. Germline V CDR1 and CDR2: SGHVS, FQNEAQ. V was pared by 5 bases and J by 2 bases, with 16 bases between. The CDR3 is 15 residues long. The source of the sample is a study of somatic mutations in cytotoxic T cells in rheumatoid arthritis. Study-level information: Several of the V beta antibody-stained T-cell populations were flow-sorted at nearly 100% purity; V beta1+ cells were among them and were sequenced for TCRB. General study results and limits: Age-matched healthy controls and rheumatoid arthritis patients had CD8+ T-cell clonality that did not differ significantly. Over 20% of CD8+ cells belonged to the largest CD8+ clone in about an eighth of the roughly 65 patients. Rising age went with increasing CD8+ clonality in rheumatoid arthritis patients; healthy controls showed no such increase.

Sequencing used CD8+ T cells sorted from blood. The chain couples TRBV7-8 to TRBJ2-7; a possible D gene is TRBD2 (6 bases). The receptor was isolated from a woman aged 60-75 years in good health. Written as DNA, the CDR3 is TGTGCCAGCAGCGCCAGCGGGCTGAACCCCTACGAGCAGTACTTC. This codes for CASSASGLNPYEQYF.